What follows is one T cell receptor (beta chain) and its context. Its specificity is unknown. Ranging in age from about 6 to 95, the donors were healthy Caucasian individuals from Russia. The sample originates from a study of blood T cells in healthy people across ages. Study-wide findings and caveats: When one million T cells were used, diversity estimates were thought to be underestimates. Long-lived and aged donors differed, with more naive CD4+ cells and higher diversity in the long-lived.

Sample-barcoded 5' priming and a J-beta primer mix drove a second PCR of about 6 to 12 cycles. TCRdb passed the 5' RACE reads through MiXCR, listing each CDR3 protein once. In the table there are 1.2 million to 1.5 million distinct CDR3 sequences, 42% of which are singletons. This clonotype was obtained from a woman younger than 35 in good health. The sequenced sample consisted of blood.

CDR3 protein: CASSLGSGTRWETQYF. The CDR3 nucleotides are TGTGCCAGCAGCTTAGGGTCCGGGACTAGATGGGAGACCCAGTACTTC. This chain joins TRBV11-2 and TRBJ2-5; 8 nucleotides match TRBD2. CDR3 size: 16 residues. Trimming at V came to 1 base and at J to 5 bases, leaving 9 bases not matched to a gene. Germline V gene sequence: CDR1 SGHAT, CDR2 FQNNGV.